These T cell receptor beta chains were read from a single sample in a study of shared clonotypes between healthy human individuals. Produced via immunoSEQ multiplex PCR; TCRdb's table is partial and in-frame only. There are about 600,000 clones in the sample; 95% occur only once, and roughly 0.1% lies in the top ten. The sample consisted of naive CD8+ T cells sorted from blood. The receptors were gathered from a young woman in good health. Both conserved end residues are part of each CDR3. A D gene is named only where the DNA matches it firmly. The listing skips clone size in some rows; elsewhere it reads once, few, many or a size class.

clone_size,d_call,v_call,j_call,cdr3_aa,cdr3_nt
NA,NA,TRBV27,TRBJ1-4,CASSWGASTNEKLFF,TGTGCCAGCAGTTGGGGGGCCTCAACTAATGAAAAACTGTTTTTT
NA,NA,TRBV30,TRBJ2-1,CAYTTGPVREQFF,TGTGCCTACACCACGGGCCCTGTTCGGGAGCAGTTCTTC
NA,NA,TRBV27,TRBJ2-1,CASSWGNEQFF,TGTGCCAGCAGTTGGGGTAATGAGCAGTTCTTC
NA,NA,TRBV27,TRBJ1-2,CASGPGDGYTF,TGTGCCAGCGGCCCAGGGGATGGCTACACCTTC
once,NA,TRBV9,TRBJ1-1,CASSEGTDLNTEAFF,TGTGCCAGCAGCGAAGGGACGGACTTGAACACTGAAGCTTTCTTT
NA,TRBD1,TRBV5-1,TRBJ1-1,CASSLNRGGLPEAFF,TGCGCCAGCAGTTTGAACAGGGGGGGTCTCCCTGAAGCTTTCTTT
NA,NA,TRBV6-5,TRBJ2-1,CASSYSTGWNNEQFF,TGTGCCAGCAGTTACTCGACGGGATGGAACAATGAGCAGTTCTTC
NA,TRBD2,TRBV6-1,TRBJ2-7,CASSEAGLAVYEQYF,TGTGCCAGCAGTGAAGCGGGACTAGCGGTCTACGAGCAGTACTTC
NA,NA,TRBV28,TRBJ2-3,CASSLIDTQYF,TGTGCCAGCAGTTTGATAGATACGCAGTATTTT
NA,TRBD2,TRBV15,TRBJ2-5,CATSPGLAGELGETQYF,TGTGCCACCAGCCCCGGACTAGCGGGAGAGTTGGGAGAGACCCAGTACTTC
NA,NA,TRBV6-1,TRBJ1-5,CASRRTREYQPQHF,TGTGCCAGCAGGCGTACCAGGGAGTATCAGCCCCAGCATTTT
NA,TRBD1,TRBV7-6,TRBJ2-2,CASSLVQGAEAGELFF,TGTGCCAGCAGCTTAGTCCAGGGGGCTGAGGCCGGGGAGCTGTTTTTT
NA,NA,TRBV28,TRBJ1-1,CASSPNGGATEAFF,TGTGCCAGCAGTCCGAACGGGGGTGCTACTGAAGCTTTCTTT
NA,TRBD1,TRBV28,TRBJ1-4,CASSFNTGGAREKLFF,TGTGCCAGCAGTTTCAATACAGGGGGCGCTCGGGAAAAACTGTTTTTT
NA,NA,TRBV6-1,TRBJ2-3,CASSDLFTEDADTQYF,TGTGCCAGCAGTGATCTCTTTACTGAGGACGCAGATACGCAGTATTTT
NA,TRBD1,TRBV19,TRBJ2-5,CASSTGTGGAETQYF,TGTGCCAGTAGTACCGGGACAGGGGGCGCAGAGACCCAGTACTTC
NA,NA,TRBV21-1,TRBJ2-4,CASSKGAGREAKNIQYF,TGTGCCAGCAGCAAAGGTGCAGGGAGGGAGGCCAAAAACATTCAGTACTTC
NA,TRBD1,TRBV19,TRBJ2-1,CASEDRGHLYNEQFF,TGTGCCAGTGAGGACAGGGGGCACCTCTACAATGAGCAGTTCTTC
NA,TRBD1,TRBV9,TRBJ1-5,CASSAGGTFNQPQHF,TGTGCCAGCAGCGCAGGGGGCACATTCAATCAGCCCCAGCATTTT
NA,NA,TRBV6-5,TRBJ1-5,CASSLDSYQPQHF,TGTGCCAGCAGTCTTGACAGCTATCAGCCCCAGCATTTT
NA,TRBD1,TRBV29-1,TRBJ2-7,CSVEGHGRTGAYEQYF,TGCAGCGTTGAAGGCCACGGCCGGACAGGGGCCTACGAGCAGTACTTC
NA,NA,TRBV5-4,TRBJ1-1,CASSLGDTEAFF,TGTGCCAGCAGCTTGGGTGACACTGAAGCTTTCTTT
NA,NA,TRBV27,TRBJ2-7,CASSSGEAYEQYF,TGTGCCAGCAGTTCAGGGGAAGCCTACGAGCAGTACTTC
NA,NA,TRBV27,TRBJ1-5,CASSSHRGNQPQHF,TGTGCCAGCAGTTCCCACAGGGGCAATCAGCCCCAGCATTTT
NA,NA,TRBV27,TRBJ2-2,CASSLSGLNTGELFF,TGTGCCAGCAGTTTAAGTGGATTGAACACCGGGGAGCTGTTTTTT
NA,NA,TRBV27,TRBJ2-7,CASSPTGRYEQYF,TGTGCCAGCAGTCCTACGGGACGATACGAGCAGTACTTC
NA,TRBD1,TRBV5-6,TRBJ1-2,CASSLAGGDGYTF,TGTGCCAGCAGCTTGGCAGGGGGGGATGGCTACACCTTC
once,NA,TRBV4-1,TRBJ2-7,CASSQDGQDYEQYF,TGCGCCAGCAGCCAAGATGGGCAGGACTACGAGCAGTACTTC
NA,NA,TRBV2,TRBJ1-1,CASSGWGTEAFF,TGTGCCAGCAGTGGTTGGGGCACTGAAGCTTTCTTT
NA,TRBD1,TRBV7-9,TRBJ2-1,CASSSKQGASDNEQFF,TGTGCCAGCAGTTCAAAACAGGGGGCCTCCGACAATGAGCAGTTCTTC